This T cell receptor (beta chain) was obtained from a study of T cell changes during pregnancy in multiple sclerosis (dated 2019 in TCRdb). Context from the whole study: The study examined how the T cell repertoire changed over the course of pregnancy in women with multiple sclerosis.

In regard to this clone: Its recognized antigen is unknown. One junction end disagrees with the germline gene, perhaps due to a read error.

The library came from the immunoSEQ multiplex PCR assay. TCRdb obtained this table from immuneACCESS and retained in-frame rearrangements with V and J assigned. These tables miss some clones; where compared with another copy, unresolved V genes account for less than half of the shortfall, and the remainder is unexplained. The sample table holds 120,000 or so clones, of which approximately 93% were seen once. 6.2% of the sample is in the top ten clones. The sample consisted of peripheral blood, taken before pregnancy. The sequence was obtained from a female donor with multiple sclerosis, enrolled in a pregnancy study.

The DNA sequence is as follows: TGTGCCAGCAGTGAAGGACTAGCGGATTACTACGAGCAGTACTTC. It codes for CASSEGLADYYEQYF. The chain joins TRBV10-3 to TRBJ2-7, with TRBD2 matching 10 junction bases. Including cysteine and phenylalanine, the CDR3 has 15 amino acids. CDR3 DNA is the only sequence kept; it has 45 bases, read in frame from the first base. The germline V gene encodes CDR1 ENHRY and CDR2 SYGVKD.